Following are 19 T cell receptor beta chains from one sample sequenced in a study of shared T cell receptors in the human thymus (dated by TCRdb to the early 2020s). The library relied on the immunoSEQ multiplex PCR assay. As stored in TCRdb, this immuneACCESS dataset retains in-frame rearrangements with V and J assigned. A fraction of the clones does not appear; measured against another copy, unresolved V genes explain less than half of the discrepancy, and the remainder lacks a known reason. In all, the sample holds over 650,000 clones, and more than 75% of those were seen once. The ten largest clones add up to roughly 0.0086% of the sample. This sample also belongs to another study, concerning human thymus T cells.

Sequenced material: thymocytes. These receptors were collected from a boy under three years old with a congenital heart defect. Donor details come from another sample of the same person, matched by shared clones.

This clone was seen once. The chain is built from TRBV27 and TRBJ2-7; 7 bases line up with TRBD2. The CDR3 runs to 14 residues. CDR1 and CDR2 from the germline V gene are MNHEY and SMNVEV (reference sequence). V lost 6 bases, J lost 2 bases, and 7 bases stayed unmatched. CDR3 loop: CASSPSGRAYEQYF. The CDR3 coding sequence is TGTGCCAGCAGCCCCTCTGGGAGGGCCTACGAGCAGTACTTC.

This clone was observed a few times. This CDR3 is CATIPHPRKQGTLANVLTF. Written as DNA, the CDR3 is TGTGCCACCATCCCTCATCCGCGGAAACAGGGGACTTTGGCCAACGTCCTGACTTTC. This rearrangement joins TRBV7-9 to TRBJ2-6, with a weak D call TRBD1 (7 bases). The length of the CDR3 is 19 residues. The germline V gene has CDR1 SEHNR and CDR2 FQNEAQ (reference sequence). The V gene lost 10 bases and the J gene lost 6 bases, with 31 bases spanning the gap.

This chain connects TRBV6-5 to TRBJ2-7, with 7 bases that match TRBD1. The CDR3 runs to 14 residues. With 8 bases clipped from V and 7 bases from J, the junction kept 14 bases outside the gene matches. The V gene's germline CDR1 is MNHEY and CDR2 SVGAGI. Written as DNA, the CDR3 is TGTGCCAGCCCCGGCGACAGGGACACTTGTGAGCAGTACTTC. Its protein is CASPGDRDTCEQYF.

This clone came up a few times. This chain uses TRBV4-3 with TRBJ1-1, with 7 bases that match TRBD1. This CDR3 region has 14 residues. Trimming cost V 4 bases and J 0 bases; bases outside gene matches: 2. CDR1 and CDR2 (germline): LGHNA, YSLEER. In DNA, the CDR3 is TGCGCCAGCAGCCCGACAGGGATGAACACTGAAGCTTTCTTT. It yields the protein CASSPTGMNTEAFF.

The chain combines TRBV6-1 with TRBJ1-1; D uncertain. CDR1 is MNHNS and CDR2 is SASEGT in the germline V gene. V was shortened by 4 bases and J by 4 bases, with 16 bases between the two germline ends. The CDR3 totals 15 residues. This CDR3 is CASSAREGWVTEAFF. In DNA form, the CDR3 reads TGTGCCAGCAGTGCCCGAGAGGGTTGGGTCACTGAAGCTTTCTTT.

This chain connects TRBV29-1 to TRBJ2-2; no clear D gene. Looked up from germline, CDR1 is SQVTM and CDR2 is ANQGSEA. Trimming took 4 bases from V and 8 from J, leaving 14 bases between them. CDR3 length equals 13 residues. The CDR3 nucleotides read TGCAGCGTTGCGTTCCAGGAACAAGGGGAGCTGTTTTTT. This encodes CSVAFQEQGELFF.

The CDR3 nucleotides are TGTGCCAGCAGACACCAGGGGAACACCGGGGAGCTGTTTTTT. Its translation is CASRHQGNTGELFF. The chain employs TRBV11-3 and TRBJ2-2, with D tentatively TRBD1 (5 bases). The CDR3 runs to 14 residues. Trimming took off 6 bases at V and 1 base at J, with 9 bases between the two ends. Germline values: CDR1 SGHNT, CDR2 YENEEA.

V gene TRBV11-3 combines with J gene TRBJ1-4; D is possibly TRBD1 (5 bases). V was pared by 1 base and J by 6 bases, with 12 bases between. This CDR3 contains 15 residues. CDR1 and CDR2 from the germline V gene are SGHNT and YENEEA. CDR3 amino acids: CASSLGREADEKLFF. In DNA form, the CDR3 reads TGTGCCAGCAGCTTAGGCAGGGAGGCGGATGAAAAACTGTTTTTT. The full variable domain, rest sourced from reference TRBV11-3 and TRBJ1-4, is EAGVVQSPRYKIIEKKQPVAFWCNPISGHNTLYWYLQNLGQGPELLIRYENEEAVDDSQLPKDRFSAERLKGVDSTLKIQPAELGDSAVYLCASSLGREADEKLFFGSGTQLSVL.

The rearrangement links TRBV7-8 to TRBJ1-6; weak D call: TRBD1 (5 bases). Germline V gene data show CDR1 as SGHVS and CDR2 as FQNEAQ. The CDR3 is made up of 16 amino acids. V was pared by 2 bases and J by 11 bases, with 19 bases between. The CDR3 nucleotides read TGTGCCAGCAGCTTATGGCAGGGTGAGAAATGGACACCCCTCCACTTT. Protein sequence: CASSLWQGEKWTPLHF.

V usage is TRBV30 and J usage is TRBJ2-7, with 7 bases aligning to TRBD2. CDR1 and CDR2 from the germline V gene are GTSNPN and SVGIG (reference sequence). After removal of 0 bases from V and 3 bases from J, the junction contained 17 bases not matched to a gene. This CDR3 is built from 18 residues. CDR3 nucleotides: TGTGCCTGGAGTGTACCGGGATCGGGGGAGGGCACTAGCTACGAGCAGTACTTC. This translates into CAWSVPGSGEGTSYEQYF.

The chain combines TRBV19 with TRBJ2-7; 10 positions match TRBD2. This CDR3 is built from 16 residues. V shed 5 bases and J 7 bases; nucleotides not matched to a gene: 14. The germline gives CDR1 LNHDA, CDR2 SQIVND (reference sequence). The chain's CDR3 is CASSSGGTSARGEQYF. In DNA, the CDR3 is TGTGCCAGTAGTTCGGGAGGGACTAGCGCCCGAGGGGAGCAGTACTTC.

The chain links TRBV11-3 to TRBJ2-2; 10 nucleotides line up with TRBD1. The CDR3 runs 16 residues. J lost 7 bases, V lost 5 bases, and 10 bases had no gene match. Germline V CDR1 and CDR2: SGHNT, YENEEA. The CDR3 region is CASSPRQGADDGELFF. The CDR3, as DNA: TGTGCCAGCAGCCCTCGACAGGGGGCGGACGACGGGGAGCTGTTTTTT.

The gene calls are TRBV19 and TRBJ2-1, with TRBD2 as a possible D gene (5 bases). The germline V and J ends were trimmed by 6 bases and 0 bases, with 12 bases remaining between them. This CDR3 comprises 15 residues. The germline V gene encodes CDR1 LNHDA and CDR2 SQIVND (reference sequence). The CDR3 nucleotides are TGTGCCAGTAGATATGGGAGCAGCTCCTACAATGAGCAGTTCTTC. This sequence encodes CASRYGSSSYNEQFF.

The chain combines TRBV5-6 with TRBJ2-1, with 10 bases aligning to TRBD2. Germline V lookup: CDR1 SGHDT, CDR2 YYEEEE. The trim removed 4 bases at V and 5 bases at J, leaving 6 bases unmatched. CDR3 length: 15 residues. The CDR3: CASSLGLAHNNEQFF. The CDR3 coding sequence is TGTGCCAGCAGCCTGGGACTAGCGCATAACAATGAGCAGTTCTTC.

The rearrangement links TRBV11-2 to TRBJ1-6; weak D call: TRBD1 (5 bases). The CDR3 loop spans 17 amino acids. V shed 5 bases and J shed 7 bases, with 21 bases lying between them. Germline V gene sequence: CDR1 SGHAT, CDR2 FQNNGV. This chain's CDR3 is CASSRTQGLNRNSPLHF. As DNA, the CDR3 is TGTGCCAGCAGCCGAACCCAGGGATTAAATCGGAATTCACCCCTCCACTTT.

This chain connects TRBV10-3 to TRBJ1-2; 9 bases match TRBD1. J lost 4 bases, V lost 7 bases, and 7 bases had no gene match. CDR3 size: 14 residues. The germline gives CDR1 ENHRY, CDR2 SYGVKD. CDR3 nucleotides: TGTGCCATCAACCTCGGACAGGGGATCTATGGCTACACCTTC. Its protein product is CAINLGQGIYGYTF.

The chain is built from TRBV5-1 and TRBJ2-1; tentatively, D is TRBD2 (7 bases). Trimming removed 2 bases at V and 7 bases at J, with 16 bases between. CDR1 and CDR2 from the germline V gene are SGHRS and YFSETQ. The CDR3 covers 15 residues. CDR3 sequence: CASSLGGGPRNEQFF. The CDR3 region has the DNA TGCGCCAGCAGCTTAGGGGGAGGGCCTCGGAATGAGCAGTTCTTC. The whole variable domain, filled in from reference TRBV5-1 and TRBJ2-1, reads KAGVTQTPRYLIKTRGQQVTLSCSPISGHRSVSWYQQTPGQGLQFLFEYFSETQRNKGNFPGRFSGRQFSNSRSEMNVSTLELGDSALYLCASSLGGGPRNEQFFGPGTRLTVL.

The V gene is TRBV19, the J gene TRBJ1-5; a weak D match, TRBD1 (5 bases). The CDR3 spans 17 residues. Trimming took 2 bases from V and 0 from J, leaving 14 bases between them. Germline values: CDR1 LNHDA, CDR2 SQIVND (reference sequence). CDR3 region: CASSISRGRYSNQPQHF. DNA of the CDR3: TGTGCCAGTAGTATAAGTAGGGGCCGTTATAGCAATCAGCCCCAGCATTTT.

The rearrangement links TRBV28 to TRBJ2-2, with D maybe TRBD1 (5 bases). This CDR3 is built from 17 residues. CDR1 is MDHEN and CDR2 is SYDVKM in the germline V gene. V was clipped by 3 bases and J by 2 bases, with 16 bases between them. In DNA form, the CDR3 reads TGTGCCAGCAGTTTCTCCAAGACAGAAATTAACACCGGGGAGCTGTTTTTT. Translating gives CASSFSKTEINTGELFF.